This TCR beta chain was captured by sequencing in a study of cytomegalovirus exposure and HLA in healthy donors. The PCR ran on 60 Vbeta and 13 Jbeta primers. Here immunoSEQ multiplex PCR was the method, and the copy in TCRdb shows in-frame clones only, minus some. The profile shows some 200,000 clones, more than 75% of them singletons. Source material: PBMCs. The TCR originated in a woman aged 18-35 years in good health and CMV-seronegative.

The CDR3, as DNA: TGCGCCAGCAGCCAAGATATGGCGATCCCTAGTCAGCAGTTCTTC. This gives the protein CASSQDMAIPSQQFF. This chain connects TRBV4-1 to TRBJ2-1; D is uncertain. The CDR3 loop spans 15 amino acids. V was pared by 0 bases and J by 11 bases, with 17 bases between. Germline-derived CDR1 and CDR2 are MGHRA and YSYEKL.